This section outlines one TCR beta chain sequence together with its context. The antigen remains undetermined. Trimming stripped 3 bases from V and 4 bases from J, with 12 bases between. The CDR3 totals 13 residues. Per germline, CDR1 DFQATT and CDR2 SNEGSKA (reference sequence). The sample is drawn from a study of post-analysis software for immune sequencing data. Study conclusions and caveats: In patients, TRBV5-6, TRBV5-1 and TRBV20-1 belonged to roughly five TRBV segments found more frequently than in controls.

Libraries were made from TCR beta cDNA, and they carried unique molecular identifiers. TCRdb reprocessed the PCR reads via MiXCR and lists one record per CDR3 protein. The data contain 600,000 to 750,000 distinct CDR3 sequences, 55% to 60% of them singletons. V is TRBV20-1 and J is TRBJ2-5; a weak D match, TRBD1 (6 bases). The sequenced sample was blood. The receptor was derived from a girl aged 2 to 9 with multiple sclerosis. Here the CDR3 reads CSASYRAGETQYF. In nucleotides, the CDR3 is TGCAGTGCTAGCTACAGGGCTGGAGAGACCCAGTACTTC.